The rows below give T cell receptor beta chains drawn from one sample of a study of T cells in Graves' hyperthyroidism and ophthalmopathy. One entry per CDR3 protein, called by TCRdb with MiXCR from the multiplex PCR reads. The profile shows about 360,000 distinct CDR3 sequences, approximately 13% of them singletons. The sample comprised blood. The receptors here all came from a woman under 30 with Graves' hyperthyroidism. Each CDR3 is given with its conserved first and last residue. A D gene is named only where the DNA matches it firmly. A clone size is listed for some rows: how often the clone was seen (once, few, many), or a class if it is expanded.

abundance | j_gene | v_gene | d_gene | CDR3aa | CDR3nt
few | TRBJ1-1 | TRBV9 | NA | CASSTTDGKKAFF | TGTGCCAGCAGCACCACGGACGGGAAGAAAGCTTTCTTT
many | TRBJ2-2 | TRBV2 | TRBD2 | CASIDASSGGAGELFF | TGTGCCAGCATCGACGCGTCTAGCGGGGGGGCCGGGGAGCTGTTTTTT
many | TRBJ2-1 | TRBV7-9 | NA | CASPPHGRERYNEQFF | TGTGCCAGCCCACCCCACGGGCGGGAAAGATACAATGAGCAGTTCTTC
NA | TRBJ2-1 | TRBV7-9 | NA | CASSLEVFSYNEQFF | TGTGCCAGCAGCTTAGAGGTTTTCTCCTACAATGAGCAGTTCTTC
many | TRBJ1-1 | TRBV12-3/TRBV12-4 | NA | CASSGEQGRNTEAFF | TGTGCCAGCAGTGGTGAACAGGGAAGGAACACTGAAGCTTTCTTT
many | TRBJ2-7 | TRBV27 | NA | CASSSTINKGQSYEQYF | TGTGCCAGCAGTTCAACTATAAACAAGGGGCAGAGCTACGAGCAGTACTTC
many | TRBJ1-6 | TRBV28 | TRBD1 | CASTNLGTGASPLHF | TGTGCTAGCACGAACCTCGGGACAGGGGCTTCACCCCTCCACTTT
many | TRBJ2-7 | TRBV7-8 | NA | CASSLYARRITYEQYF | TGTGCCAGCAGCTTATACGCCAGGCGAATTACCTACGAGCAGTACTTC
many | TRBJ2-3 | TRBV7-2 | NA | CASSPASTDTQYF | TGTGCCAGCTCACCGGCTAGCACAGATACGCAGTATTTT
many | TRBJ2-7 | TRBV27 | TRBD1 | CASSEPAGGGYEQYF | TGTGCCAGCAGTGAACCAGCAGGGGGTGGATACGAGCAGTACTTC
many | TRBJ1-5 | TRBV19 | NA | CASSIQGGNQPQHF | TGTGCCAGTAGTATCCAGGGAGGGAATCAGCCCCAGCATTTT
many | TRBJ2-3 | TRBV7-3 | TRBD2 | CASSSVGLAGGGDTQYF | TGTGCCAGCAGCTCCGTGGGACTAGCGGGAGGGGGAGATACGCAGTATTTT
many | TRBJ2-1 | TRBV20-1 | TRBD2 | CSARSSGGYNEQFF | TGCAGTGCTAGGTCCAGCGGGGGTTACAATGAGCAGTTCTTC
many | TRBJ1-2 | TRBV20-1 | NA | CSARFRGANYGYTF | TGCAGTGCTAGGTTTCGCGGCGCTAACTATGGCTACACCTTC
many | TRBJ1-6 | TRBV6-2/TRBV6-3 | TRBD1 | CASSYIPGTGFNSPLHF | TGTGCCAGCAGTTACATCCCAGGGACAGGCTTCAATTCACCCCTCCACTTT
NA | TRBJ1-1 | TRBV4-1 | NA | CASSQDGRSQAGEAFF | TGCGCCAGCAGCCAAGATGGGAGGTCACAGGCGGGAGAAGCTTTCTTT
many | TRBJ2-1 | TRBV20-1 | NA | CSARPSDKIYNEQFF | TGCAGTGCTAGACCTAGCGACAAGATATACAATGAGCAGTTCTTC
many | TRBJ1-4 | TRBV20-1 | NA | CSARGWGPLATNEKLFF | TGCAGTGCTAGAGGGTGGGGGCCCCTTGCAACTAATGAAAAACTGTTTTTT
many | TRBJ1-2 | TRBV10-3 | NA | CATSDGQGYGYTF | TGTGCCACGTCCGACGGTCAGGGCTATGGCTACACCTTC
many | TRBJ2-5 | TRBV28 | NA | CASSSDFGGSVTQYF | TGTGCCAGCAGTTCGGACTTCGGGGGAAGTGTGACCCAGTACTTC
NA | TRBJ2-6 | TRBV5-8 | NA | CASSLLATGANVLTF | TGTGCCAGCAGCTTGTTGGCAACTGGGGCCAACGTCCTGACTTTC
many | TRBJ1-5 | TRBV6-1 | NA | CASSYGGNNQPQHF | TGTGCCAGCAGTTACGGGGGAAACAATCAGCCCCAGCATTTT
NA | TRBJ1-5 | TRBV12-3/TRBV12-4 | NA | CASSLYRGAGPSNQPQHF | TGTGCCAGCAGTTTATATAGGGGGGCGGGGCCTTCTAATCAGCCCCAGCATTTT
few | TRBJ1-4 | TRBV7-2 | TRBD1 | CASRRSAGGLGKLFF | TGTGCCAGCAGACGCTCGGCAGGGGGCCTAGGAAAACTGTTTTTT
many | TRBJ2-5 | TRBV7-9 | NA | CASTPRGEETQYF | TGTGCCAGCACCCCGCGGGGCGAAGAGACCCAGTACTTC
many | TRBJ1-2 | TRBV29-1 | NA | CSVDEQVNSYGYTF | TGCAGCGTTGATGAACAGGTGAACTCCTATGGCTACACCTTC
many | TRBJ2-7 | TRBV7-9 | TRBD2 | CASIGTSGIEQYF | TGTGCCAGCATCGGGACTAGCGGGATCGAGCAGTACTTC
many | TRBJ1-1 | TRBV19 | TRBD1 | CASSRDRGPGTEAFF | TGTGCCAGTTCGCGGGACAGGGGGCCCGGCACTGAAGCTTTCTTT
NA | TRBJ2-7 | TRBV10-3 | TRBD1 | CAIWTGAYEQYF | TGTGCCATCTGGACAGGGGCGTACGAGCAGTACTTC
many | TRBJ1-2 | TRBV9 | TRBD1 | CASSVPGTGSGYTF | TGTGCCAGCAGCGTACCGGGGACAGGGAGCGGCTACACCTTC